The entry below gives a single T cell receptor (beta chain) sequence along with its context. Its antigen is as yet unknown. The data are from a study of cytomegalovirus exposure and HLA in healthy donors. The CDR3 is 13 residues long. Germline CDR1 GTSNPN, CDR2 SVGIG (reference sequence). V was pared by 8 bases and J by 2 bases, with 7 bases of the junction left unmatched. Primers included in the PCR were 60 Vbeta and 13 Jbeta primers. Repertoires were generated with immunoSEQ multiplex PCR, while TCRdb's copy carries only in-frame clones and drops some. The sample contains 150,000 to 200,000 clones, around four fifths of which appear only once. Study outcomes and limitations: Usually a TCR sequence was rare, but some public TCRs were found in many donors. The authors reported that TCR beta sequences could predict HLA-A and HLA-B alleles. These predictions were accurate for most subjects in the first cohort.

What was sequenced was PBMCs. The TCR comes from a woman aged 18-29 years in good health and CMV-seronegative. V is TRBV30 and J is TRBJ2-7; 9 nucleotides agree with TRBD1. CDR3 sequence (DNA): TGTGCCCTCTCTAGGGACAGGGCCTACGAGCAGTACTTC. It is translated as CALSRDRAYEQYF.